A selection of T cell receptor beta chains follows, all from one sample in a study of blood T cell repertoires in COVID-19. Produced via immunoSEQ multiplex PCR; TCRdb's table is partial and in-frame only. This table has roughly 290,000 clones, around 85% appearing once. The sequencing sample was made of peripheral blood. These receptor sequences come from a human donor with COVID-19, enrolled during active disease. The donor label of this sample is uncertain. Both conserved end residues are part of each CDR3. The order of the fields is J gene, D gene, clone size, V gene, CDR3 DNA, CDR3 protein. D genes are given only for firm matches. Part of the rows lack a size; the others show once, few, many or a class for expanded clones.

>TRBJ1-1|NA|NA|TRBV29-1
TGCAGCGTTCGGACAGTTACCACTGAAGCTTTCTTT
CSVRTVTTEAFF
>TRBJ1-2|NA|NA|TRBV28
TGTGCCAGCAGTTTATCATCCGGTAACTATGGCTACACCTTC
CASSLSSGNYGYTF
>TRBJ1-2|NA|few|TRBV13
TGTGCCAGCAGCTTAGCAGGATCTGGCGGCTACACCTTC
CASSLAGSGGYTF
>TRBJ1-2|TRBD1|NA|TRBV5-1
TGCGCCAGCAGCCTTACAGGGGACCGAATGTATGGCTACACCTTC
CASSLTGDRMYGYTF
>TRBJ2-1|NA|once|TRBV5-1
TGCGCCAGCAGCTTGCTCTTGCCAGGGAACAATGAGCAGTTCTTC
CASSLLLPGNNEQFF
>TRBJ2-1|TRBD2|NA|TRBV4-3
TGCGCCAGCAGCCAAGGCACGGCGGGAGGGATACGGGATGAGCAGTTCTTC
CASSQGTAGGIRDEQFF
>TRBJ2-7|TRBD1|NA|TRBV28
TGTGCCAGCAGCACCCCGACAGGGGTTTCGTCTACGTACGAGCAGTACTTC
CASSTPTGVSSTYEQYF
>TRBJ1-4|NA|NA|TRBV5-8
TGTGCCAGCAGCTCGAGGAGGGGAAAACGGAACGACGAAAAACTGTTTTTT
CASSSRRGKRNDEKLFF
>TRBJ2-3|NA|NA|TRBV11-2
TGTGCCAGCAGCTTAGATCTGGCCACAGATACGCAGTATTTT
CASSLDLATDTQYF
>TRBJ1-2|NA|NA|TRBV6-5
TGTGCCAGCAGAGGCGGGACGCCCTATGGCTACACCTTC
CASRGGTPYGYTF
>TRBJ2-7|TRBD2|NA|TRBV30
TGTGCCTGGAGTCCGCCGGGACTAGCTAACGAGCAGTACTTC
CAWSPPGLANEQYF
>TRBJ1-2|NA|NA|TRBV28
TGTGCCAGCAACCAGGGGACGAACTATGGCTACACCTTC
CASNQGTNYGYTF
>TRBJ2-1|TRBD2|NA|TRBV4-1
TGCGCCAGCAGCCAAGGCACTTCCGGGACTAGCGGGAAATTTGAGCAGTTCTTC
CASSQGTSGTSGKFEQFF
>TRBJ2-7|TRBD2|once|TRBV7-7
TGTGCTAGCAGCTTAAGCGGGAGCAACGAGCAGTACTTC
CASSLSGSNEQYF
>TRBJ2-2|TRBD1|NA|TRBV29-1
TGCAGCGCCCGGACAGGGGGCGGGGAGCTGTTTTTT
CSARTGGGELFF
>TRBJ2-3|NA|NA|TRBV11-2
TGTGCCAGCTCCCTTAGGGGAGGTACGACAGATACGCAGTATTTT
CASSLRGGTTDTQYF
>TRBJ2-7|TRBD1|NA|TRBV28
TGTGCCAGCAGGAACACCGGGACAGGGATTCCCCGTCAGTACTTC
CASRNTGTGIPRQYF
>TRBJ1-1|NA|NA|TRBV15
TGTGCCACAAGGAGGGGCTTGGGCACTGAAGCTTTCTTT
CATRRGLGTEAFF
>TRBJ1-5|TRBD1|NA|TRBV7-9
TGTGCCAGCAGCCCGACAGGGGGCGGTCAGCCCCAGCATTTT
CASSPTGGGQPQHF
>TRBJ2-3|NA|NA|TRBV11-3
TGTGCCAGCAGCTTAGATCGGTCAGATACGCAGTATTTT
CASSLDRSDTQYF
>TRBJ1-3|NA|NA|TRBV19
TGTGCCAGTAGTTCCCAGGTTTCTGGAAACACCATATATTTT
CASSSQVSGNTIYF
>TRBJ1-6|TRBD1|NA|TRBV6-5
TGTGCCAGCACCCTAGACAGGGATAATTCACCCCTCCACTTT
CASTLDRDNSPLHF
>TRBJ2-5|TRBD2|once|TRBV3-1/TRBV3-2
TGTGCCAGCAGCCAGAACAGACTAGCGGAGACCCAGTACTTC
CASSQNRLAETQYF
>TRBJ2-5|NA|NA|TRBV4-1
TGCGCCAGCAGCCAAGATCGGGACAAGTGGGAGACCCAGTACTTC
CASSQDRDKWETQYF
>TRBJ2-3|NA|NA|TRBV6-1
TGTGCCAGCAGTGAAAGTTGGGCTAGCACAGATACGCAGTATTTT
CASSESWASTDTQYF
>TRBJ2-1|TRBD1|NA|TRBV10-2
TGCGCCAGCAGGTCTGGACAGGGAATGTCCCTCGAGCAGTTCTTC
CASRSGQGMSLEQFF
>TRBJ1-1|NA|NA|TRBV7-2
TGTGCCAGCAGCTTAGCCCCGGGGAACACTGAAGCTTTCTTT
CASSLAPGNTEAFF
>TRBJ2-7|NA|NA|TRBV29-1
TGCAGCGTTGAATTGGGTAGCCACGAGCAGTACTTC
CSVELGSHEQYF
>TRBJ1-6|NA|NA|TRBV11-2
TGTGCCAGCAGCTTAGAACAGGCCTCACCCCTCCACTTT
CASSLEQASPLHF
>TRBJ1-5|TRBD1|once|TRBV6-5
TGTGCCGCCCGGACAGGTTCTCAGCCCCAGCATTTT
CAARTGSQPQHF
>TRBJ1-2|TRBD1|NA|TRBV5-4
TGTGCCAGCAGCTGGGGACAGGGGGCGGGGTATGGCTACACCTTC
CASSWGQGAGYGYTF
>TRBJ2-7|NA|NA|TRBV12-3/TRBV12-4
TGTGCCAGCAGTCGCACAGGGTTCAACGAGCAGTACTTC
CASSRTGFNEQYF
>TRBJ2-5|TRBD2|NA|TRBV5-1
TGCGCCAGCAGCTGGGGGTTGGGCCTAGCGGGGAACCAAGAGACCCAGTACTTC
CASSWGLGLAGNQETQYF
>TRBJ2-1|TRBD1|NA|TRBV29-1
TGCAGCGTTGGTAAAACAGGGGGCAATGAGCAGTTCTTC
CSVGKTGGNEQFF
>TRBJ1-3|NA|NA|TRBV29-1
TGCAGCGTTGAAGATAATAACTCTGGAAACACCATATATTTT
CSVEDNNSGNTIYF
>TRBJ1-2|NA|NA|TRBV4-3
TGCGCCAGCAGCCAAGACCGGGAGATCTACTATGGCTACACCTTC
CASSQDREIYYGYTF
>TRBJ2-3|TRBD2|once|TRBV7-2
TGTGCCAGCAGCTTCACTAGCGGGAGAGCCAGGCGCACAGATACGCAGTATTTT
CASSFTSGRARRTDTQYF
>TRBJ1-4|NA|NA|TRBV5-4
TGTGCCAGCAGCTTGGATCGCGCGAGGGAAAATGAAAAACTGTTTTTT
CASSLDRARENEKLFF
>TRBJ1-1|TRBD1|NA|TRBV5-6
TGTGCCAGCAGCCCCTTGGACAGGGGGTATACTGAAGCTTTCTTT
CASSPLDRGYTEAFF
>TRBJ1-2|NA|NA|TRBV3-1/TRBV3-2
TGTGCCAGCAGCCAGGGCTGGACGGGGGTAGGCTACACCTTC
CASSQGWTGVGYTF
>TRBJ2-2|NA|NA|TRBV27
TGTGCCAGCAGTTTCCGCGGACAGTTCGCGAACACCGGGGAGCTGTTTTTT
CASSFRGQFANTGELFF
>TRBJ1-1|TRBD1|once|TRBV19
TGTGCCAGTAGTACCTCCGTACAGGGGGGCACTGAAGCTTTCTTT
CASSTSVQGGTEAFF
>TRBJ2-1|TRBD2|NA|TRBV5-6
TGTGCCAGCAGCTCCACCCTAGCGGGAGCCTACAATGAGCAGTTCTTC
CASSSTLAGAYNEQFF
>TRBJ2-7|TRBD2|NA|TRBV7-9
TGTGCCAGCAGCTTAGGATTAGCGGGAGGGGTCCGGGACGAGCAGTACTTC
CASSLGLAGGVRDEQYF
>TRBJ1-6|NA|NA|TRBV7-9
TGTGCCAGCAGCTTCCGGGGTTATAATTCACCCCTCCACTTT
CASSFRGYNSPLHF
>TRBJ1-1|NA|once|TRBV28
TGTGCCAGCAGTTTGCCTCTGGCAGTGAACACTGAAGCTTTCTTT
CASSLPLAVNTEAFF
>TRBJ1-4|TRBD1|NA|TRBV27
TGTGCCAGCAGCCAAAGGACAGGGGGGGTTGAAAAACTGTTTTTT
CASSQRTGGVEKLFF
>TRBJ1-5|NA|NA|TRBV10-3
TGTGCCATCAGTGAATATGGGGGCAGTAATCAGCCCCAGCATTTT
CAISEYGGSNQPQHF
>TRBJ2-3|NA|NA|TRBV4-2
TGTGCCAGCAGCCCTGGGCAAGCGGTGAGCACAGATACGCAGTATTTT
CASSPGQAVSTDTQYF